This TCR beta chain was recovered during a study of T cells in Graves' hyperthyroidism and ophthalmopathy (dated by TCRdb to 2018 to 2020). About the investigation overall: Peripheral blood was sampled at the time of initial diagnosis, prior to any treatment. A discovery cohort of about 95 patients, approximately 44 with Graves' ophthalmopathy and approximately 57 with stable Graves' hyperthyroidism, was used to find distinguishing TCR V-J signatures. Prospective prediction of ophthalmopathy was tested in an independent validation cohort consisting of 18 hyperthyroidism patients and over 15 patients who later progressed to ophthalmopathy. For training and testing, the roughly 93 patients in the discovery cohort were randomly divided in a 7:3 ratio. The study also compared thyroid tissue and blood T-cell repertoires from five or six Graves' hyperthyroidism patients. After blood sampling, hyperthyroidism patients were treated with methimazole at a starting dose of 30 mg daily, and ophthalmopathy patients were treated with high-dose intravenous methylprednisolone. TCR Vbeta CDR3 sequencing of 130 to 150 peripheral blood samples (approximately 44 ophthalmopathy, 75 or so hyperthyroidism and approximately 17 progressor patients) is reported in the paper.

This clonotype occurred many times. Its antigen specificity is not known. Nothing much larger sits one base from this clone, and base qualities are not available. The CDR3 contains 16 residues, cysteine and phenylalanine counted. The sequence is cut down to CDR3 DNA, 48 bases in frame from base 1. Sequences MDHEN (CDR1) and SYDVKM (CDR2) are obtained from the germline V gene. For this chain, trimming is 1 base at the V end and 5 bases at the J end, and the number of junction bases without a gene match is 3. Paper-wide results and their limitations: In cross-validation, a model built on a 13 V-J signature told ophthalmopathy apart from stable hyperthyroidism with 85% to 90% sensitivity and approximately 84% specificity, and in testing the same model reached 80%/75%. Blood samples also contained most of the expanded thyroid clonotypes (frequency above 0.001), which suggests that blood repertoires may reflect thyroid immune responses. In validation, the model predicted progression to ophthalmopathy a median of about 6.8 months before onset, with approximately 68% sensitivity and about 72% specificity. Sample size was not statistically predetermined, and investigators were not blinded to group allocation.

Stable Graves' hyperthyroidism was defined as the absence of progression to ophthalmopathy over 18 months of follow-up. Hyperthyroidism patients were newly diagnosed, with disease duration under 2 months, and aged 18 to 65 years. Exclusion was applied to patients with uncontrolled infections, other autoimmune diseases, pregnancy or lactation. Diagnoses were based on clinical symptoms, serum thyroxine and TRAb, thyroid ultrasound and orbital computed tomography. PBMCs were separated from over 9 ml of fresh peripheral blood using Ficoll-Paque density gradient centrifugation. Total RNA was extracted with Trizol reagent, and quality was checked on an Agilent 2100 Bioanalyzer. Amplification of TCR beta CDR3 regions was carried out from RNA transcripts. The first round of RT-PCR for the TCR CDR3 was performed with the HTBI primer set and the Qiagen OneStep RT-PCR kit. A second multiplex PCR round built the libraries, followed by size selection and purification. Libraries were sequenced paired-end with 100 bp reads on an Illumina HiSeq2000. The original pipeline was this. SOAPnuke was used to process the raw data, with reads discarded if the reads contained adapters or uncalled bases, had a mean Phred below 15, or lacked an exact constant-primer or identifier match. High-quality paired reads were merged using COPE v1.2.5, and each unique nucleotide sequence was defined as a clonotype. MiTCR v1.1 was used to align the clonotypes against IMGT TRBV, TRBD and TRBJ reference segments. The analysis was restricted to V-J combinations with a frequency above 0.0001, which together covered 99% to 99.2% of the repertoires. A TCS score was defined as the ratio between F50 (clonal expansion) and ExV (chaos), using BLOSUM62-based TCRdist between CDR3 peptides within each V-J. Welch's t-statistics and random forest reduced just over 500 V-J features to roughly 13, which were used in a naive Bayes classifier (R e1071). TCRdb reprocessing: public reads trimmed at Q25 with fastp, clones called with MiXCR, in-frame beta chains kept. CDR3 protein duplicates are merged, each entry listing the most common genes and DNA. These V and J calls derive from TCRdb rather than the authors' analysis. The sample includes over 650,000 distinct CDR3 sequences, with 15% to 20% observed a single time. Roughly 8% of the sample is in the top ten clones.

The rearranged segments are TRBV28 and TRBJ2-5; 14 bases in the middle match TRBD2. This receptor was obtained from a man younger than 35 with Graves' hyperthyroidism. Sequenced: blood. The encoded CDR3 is CASSLLGLAGVETQYF. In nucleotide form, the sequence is TGTGCCAGCAGTTTATTGGGACTAGCGGGAGTGGAGACCCAGTACTTC.